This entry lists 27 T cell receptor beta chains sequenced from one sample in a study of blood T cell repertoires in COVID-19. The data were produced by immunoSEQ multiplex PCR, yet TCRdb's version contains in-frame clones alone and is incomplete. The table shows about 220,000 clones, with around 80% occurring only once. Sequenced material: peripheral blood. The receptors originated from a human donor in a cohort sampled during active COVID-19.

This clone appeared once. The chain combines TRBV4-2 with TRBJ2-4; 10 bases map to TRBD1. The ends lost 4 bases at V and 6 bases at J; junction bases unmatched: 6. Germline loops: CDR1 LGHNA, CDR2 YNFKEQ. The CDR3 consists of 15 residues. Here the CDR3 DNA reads TGTGCCAGCAGCCGGGGGACAGGGGACCTAAACATTCAGTACTTC. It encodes CASSRGTGDLNIQYF.

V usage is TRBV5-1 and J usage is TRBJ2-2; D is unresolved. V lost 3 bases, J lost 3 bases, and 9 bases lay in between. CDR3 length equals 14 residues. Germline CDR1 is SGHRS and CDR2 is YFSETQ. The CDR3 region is CASSSGVDTGELFF. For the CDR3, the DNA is TGCGCCAGCAGCTCCGGAGTGGACACCGGGGAGCTGTTTTTT.

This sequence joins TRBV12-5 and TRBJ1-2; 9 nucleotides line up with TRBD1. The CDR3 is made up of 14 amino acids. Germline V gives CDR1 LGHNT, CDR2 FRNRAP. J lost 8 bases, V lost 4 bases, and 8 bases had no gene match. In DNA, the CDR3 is TGTGCTAGTGGTTCCTCACAGGGGGCGGGCGGCTACACCTTC. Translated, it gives CASGSSQGAGGYTF.

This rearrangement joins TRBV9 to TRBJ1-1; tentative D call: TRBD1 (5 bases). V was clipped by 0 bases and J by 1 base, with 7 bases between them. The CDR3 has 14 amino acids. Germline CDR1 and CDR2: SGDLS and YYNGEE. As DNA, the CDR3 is TGTGCCAGCAGCGTAGGGACATCGAACACTGAAGCTTTCTTT. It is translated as CASSVGTSNTEAFF.

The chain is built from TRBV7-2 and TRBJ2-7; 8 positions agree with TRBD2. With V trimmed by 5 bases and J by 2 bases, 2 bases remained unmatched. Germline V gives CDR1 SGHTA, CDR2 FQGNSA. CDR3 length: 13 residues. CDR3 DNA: TGTGCCAGCAGCGCCGGGAGGGCCTACGAGCAGTACTTC. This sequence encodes CASSAGRAYEQYF.

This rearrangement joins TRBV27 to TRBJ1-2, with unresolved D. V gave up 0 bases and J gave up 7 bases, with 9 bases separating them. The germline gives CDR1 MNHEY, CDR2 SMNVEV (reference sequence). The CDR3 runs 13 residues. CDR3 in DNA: TGTGCCAGCAGTTTATCTTCGGTAGCTGGCTACACCTTC. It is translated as CASSLSSVAGYTF.

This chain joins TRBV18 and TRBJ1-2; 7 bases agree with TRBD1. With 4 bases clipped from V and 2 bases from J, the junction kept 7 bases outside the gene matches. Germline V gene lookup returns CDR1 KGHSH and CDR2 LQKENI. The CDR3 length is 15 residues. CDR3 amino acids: CASSLTGDKNYGYTF. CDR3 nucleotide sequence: TGTGCCAGCTCACTCACAGGGGATAAGAACTATGGCTACACCTTC. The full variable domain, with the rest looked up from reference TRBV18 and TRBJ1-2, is NAGVMQNPRHLVRRRGQEARLRCSPMKGHSHVYWYRQLPEEGLKFMVYLQKENIIDESGMPKERFSAEFPKEGPSILRIQQVVRGDSAAYFCASSLTGDKNYGYTFGSGTRLTVV.

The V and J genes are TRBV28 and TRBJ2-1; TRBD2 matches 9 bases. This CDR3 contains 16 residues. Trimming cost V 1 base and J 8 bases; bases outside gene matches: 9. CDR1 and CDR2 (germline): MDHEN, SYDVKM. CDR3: CASSLYGGRAIDEQFF. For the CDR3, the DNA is TGTGCCAGCAGTTTATATGGCGGGAGGGCCATCGATGAGCAGTTCTTC.

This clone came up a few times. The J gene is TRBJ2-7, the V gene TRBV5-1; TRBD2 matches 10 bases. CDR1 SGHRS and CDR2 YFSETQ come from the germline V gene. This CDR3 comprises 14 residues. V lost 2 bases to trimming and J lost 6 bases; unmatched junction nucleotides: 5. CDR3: CASSFSGGRVEQYF. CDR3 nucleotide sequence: TGCGCCAGCAGCTTTAGCGGGGGGCGGGTCGAGCAGTACTTC.

CDR3 in DNA: TGTGCCAGCAGCTTGGTAGTTTCTGGAAACACCATATATTTT. This encodes CASSLVVSGNTIYF. The chain recombines TRBV5-5 with TRBJ1-3; D call uncertain. Germline V lookup: CDR1 SGHKS, CDR2 YYEKEE (reference sequence). Trimming shortened V by 0 bases and J by 1 base, and 5 bases separated the two germline ends. The CDR3 runs 14 residues. The variable domain in full, completed from reference TRBV5-5 and TRBJ1-3, reads DAGVTQSPTHLIKTRGQQVTLRCSPISGHKSVSWYQQVLGQGPQFIFQYYEKEERGRGNFPDRFSARQFPNYSSELNVNALLLGDSALYLCASSLVVSGNTIYFGEGSWLTVV.

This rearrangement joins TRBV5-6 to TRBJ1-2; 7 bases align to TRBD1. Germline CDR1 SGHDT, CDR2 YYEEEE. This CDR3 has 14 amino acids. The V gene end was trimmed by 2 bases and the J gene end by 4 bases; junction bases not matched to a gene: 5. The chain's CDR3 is CASSFRDRSYGYTF. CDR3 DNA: TGTGCCAGCAGCTTCCGGGACAGATCCTATGGCTACACCTTC.

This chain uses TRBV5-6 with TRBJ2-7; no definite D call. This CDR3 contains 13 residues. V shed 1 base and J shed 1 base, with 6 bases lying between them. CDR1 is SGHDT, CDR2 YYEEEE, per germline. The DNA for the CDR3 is TGTGCCAGCAGCTTGACGGGTTCCTACGAGCAGTACTTC. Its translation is CASSLTGSYEQYF.

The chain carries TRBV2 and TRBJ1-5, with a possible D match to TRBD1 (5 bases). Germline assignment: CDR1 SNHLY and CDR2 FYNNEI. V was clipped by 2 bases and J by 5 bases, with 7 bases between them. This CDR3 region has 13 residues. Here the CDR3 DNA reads TGTGCCAGCAGTGAATGGGGGGATCAGCCCCAGCATTTT. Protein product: CASSEWGDQPQHF.

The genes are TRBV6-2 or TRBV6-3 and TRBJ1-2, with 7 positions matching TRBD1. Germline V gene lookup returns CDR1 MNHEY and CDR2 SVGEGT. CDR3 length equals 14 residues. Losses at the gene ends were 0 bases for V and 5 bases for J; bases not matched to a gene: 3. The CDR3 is CASSYSTGRYGYTF. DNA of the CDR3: TGTGCCAGCAGTTACTCGACAGGGAGGTATGGCTACACCTTC.

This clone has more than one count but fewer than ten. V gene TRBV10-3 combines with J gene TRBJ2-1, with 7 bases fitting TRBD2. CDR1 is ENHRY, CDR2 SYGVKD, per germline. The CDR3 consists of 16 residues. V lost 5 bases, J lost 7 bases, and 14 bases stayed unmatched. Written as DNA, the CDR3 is TGTGCCATCAGTCAGCGGGGATGGTCCATAAGGAATGAGCAGTTCTTC. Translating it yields CAISQRGWSIRNEQFF.

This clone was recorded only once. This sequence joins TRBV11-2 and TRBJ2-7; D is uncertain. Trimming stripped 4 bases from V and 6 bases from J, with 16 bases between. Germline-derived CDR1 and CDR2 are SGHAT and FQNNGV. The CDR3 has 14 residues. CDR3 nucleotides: TGTGCCAGCAGCTCAACCGACGGGTTGGTCGAGCAGTACTTC. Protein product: CASSSTDGLVEQYF.

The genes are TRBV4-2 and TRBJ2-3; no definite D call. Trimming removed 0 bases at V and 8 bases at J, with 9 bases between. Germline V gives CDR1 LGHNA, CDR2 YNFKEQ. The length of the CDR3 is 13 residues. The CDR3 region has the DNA TGTGCCAGCAGCCAAGATCCGGGTGTTACGCAGTATTTT. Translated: CASSQDPGVTQYF.

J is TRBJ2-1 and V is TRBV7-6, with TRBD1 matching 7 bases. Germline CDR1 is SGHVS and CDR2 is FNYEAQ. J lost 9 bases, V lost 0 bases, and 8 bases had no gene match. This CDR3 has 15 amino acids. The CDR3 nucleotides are TGTGCCAGCAGCTTAGCGGGGGCACAGGGGAGTGAGCAGTTCTTC. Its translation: CASSLAGAQGSEQFF. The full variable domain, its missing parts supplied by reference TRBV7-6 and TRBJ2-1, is GAGVSQSPRYKVTKRGQDVALRCDPISGHVSLYWYRQALGQGPEFLTYFNYEAQQDKSGLPNDRFSAERPEGSISTLTIQRTEQRDSAMYRCASSLAGAQGSEQFFGPGTRLTVL.

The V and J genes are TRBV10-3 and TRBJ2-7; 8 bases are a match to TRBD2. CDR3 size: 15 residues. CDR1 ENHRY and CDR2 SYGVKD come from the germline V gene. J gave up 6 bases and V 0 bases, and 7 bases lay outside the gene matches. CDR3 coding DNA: TGTGCCATCAGTGAGTCGAAGCTAGCGGGTCGCGAGCAGTACTTC. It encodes CAISESKLAGREQYF.

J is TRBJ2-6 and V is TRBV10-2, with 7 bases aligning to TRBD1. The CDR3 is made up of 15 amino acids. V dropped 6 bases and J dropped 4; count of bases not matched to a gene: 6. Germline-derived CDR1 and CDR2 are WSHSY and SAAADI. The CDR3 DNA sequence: TGCGCCAGCAGCAACAGGGGAACCGGGGCCAACGTCCTGACTTTC. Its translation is CASSNRGTGANVLTF.

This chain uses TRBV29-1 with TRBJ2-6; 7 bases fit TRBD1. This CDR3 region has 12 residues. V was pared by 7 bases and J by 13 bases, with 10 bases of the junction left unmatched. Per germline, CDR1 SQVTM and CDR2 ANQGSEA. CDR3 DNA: TGCAGCGCCTTAGACAGGGAATGGGTCCTGACTTTC. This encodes CSALDREWVLTF.

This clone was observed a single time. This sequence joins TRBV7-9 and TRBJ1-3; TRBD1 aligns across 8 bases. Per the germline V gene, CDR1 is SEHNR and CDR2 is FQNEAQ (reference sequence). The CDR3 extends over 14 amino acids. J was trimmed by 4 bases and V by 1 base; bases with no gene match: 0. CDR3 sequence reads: CASSLGDRGNTIYF. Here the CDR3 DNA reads TGTGCCAGCAGCTTAGGGGACAGGGGAAACACCATATATTTT.

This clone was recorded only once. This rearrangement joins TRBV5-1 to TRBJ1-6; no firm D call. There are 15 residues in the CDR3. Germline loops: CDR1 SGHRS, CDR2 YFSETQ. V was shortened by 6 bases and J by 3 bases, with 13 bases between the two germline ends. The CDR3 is CASTLLGDYNSPLHF. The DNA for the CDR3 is TGCGCCAGCACCCTCCTTGGAGACTATAATTCACCCCTCCACTTT.

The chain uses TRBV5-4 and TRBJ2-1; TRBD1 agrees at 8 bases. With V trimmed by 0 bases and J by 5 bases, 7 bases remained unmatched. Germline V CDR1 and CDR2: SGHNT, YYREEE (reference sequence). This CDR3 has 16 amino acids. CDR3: CASSLVSRGRHNEQFF. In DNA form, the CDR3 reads TGTGCCAGCAGCTTGGTTAGCAGGGGGCGCCACAATGAGCAGTTCTTC. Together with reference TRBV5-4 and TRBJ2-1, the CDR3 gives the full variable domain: ETGVTQSPTHLIKTRGQQVTLRCSSQSGHNTVSWYQQALGQGPQFIFQYYREEENGRGNFPPRFSGLQFPNYSSELNVNALELDDSALYLCASSLVSRGRHNEQFFGPGTRLTVL.

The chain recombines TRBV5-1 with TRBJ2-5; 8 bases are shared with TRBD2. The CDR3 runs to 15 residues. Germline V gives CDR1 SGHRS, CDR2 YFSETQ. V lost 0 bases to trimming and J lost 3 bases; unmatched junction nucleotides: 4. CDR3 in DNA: TGCGCCAGCAGCTTGGGGTCAGCGGGAGAAGAGACCCAGTACTTC. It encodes CASSLGSAGEETQYF.

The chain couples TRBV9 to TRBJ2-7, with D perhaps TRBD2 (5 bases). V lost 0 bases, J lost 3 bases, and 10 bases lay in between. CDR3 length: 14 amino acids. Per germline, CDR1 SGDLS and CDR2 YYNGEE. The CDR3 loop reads CASSVDSAGYEQYF. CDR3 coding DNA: TGTGCCAGCAGCGTAGATAGCGCGGGCTACGAGCAGTACTTC.

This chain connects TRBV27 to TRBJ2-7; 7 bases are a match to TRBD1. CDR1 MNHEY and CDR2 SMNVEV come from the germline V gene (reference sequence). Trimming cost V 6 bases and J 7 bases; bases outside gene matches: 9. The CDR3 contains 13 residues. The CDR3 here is CASRRDSYGEQYF. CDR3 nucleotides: TGTGCCAGCAGGAGGGACAGTTACGGGGAGCAGTACTTC.